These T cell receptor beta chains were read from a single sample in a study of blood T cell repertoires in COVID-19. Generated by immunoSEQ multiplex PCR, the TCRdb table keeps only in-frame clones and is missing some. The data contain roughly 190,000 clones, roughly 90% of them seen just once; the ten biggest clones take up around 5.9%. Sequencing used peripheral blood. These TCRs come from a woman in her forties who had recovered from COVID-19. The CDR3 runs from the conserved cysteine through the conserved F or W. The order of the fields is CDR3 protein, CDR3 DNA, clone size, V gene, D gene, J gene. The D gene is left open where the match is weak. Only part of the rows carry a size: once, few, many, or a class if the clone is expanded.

CDR3aa: CASSSSGDPADTQYF
CDR3nt: TGTGCCAGCAGCTCATCAGGGGACCCTGCAGATACGCAGTATTTT
abundance: NA
v_gene: TRBV13
d_gene: NA
j_gene: TRBJ2-3

CDR3aa: CASSLVGQGGEKLFF
CDR3nt: TGCGCCAGCAGCTTGGTGGGCCAGGGAGGAGAAAAACTGTTTTTT
abundance: NA
v_gene: TRBV5-1
d_gene: NA
j_gene: TRBJ1-4

CDR3aa: CASSLEERGTEAFF
CDR3nt: TGTGCCAGCAGCTTAGAAGAACGGGGCACTGAAGCTTTCTTT
abundance: NA
v_gene: TRBV11-2
d_gene: NA
j_gene: TRBJ1-1

CDR3aa: CASSMEGAGSPLHF
CDR3nt: TGTGCCAGTAGTATGGAGGGGGCCGGTTCACCCCTCCACTTT
abundance: once
v_gene: TRBV19
d_gene: TRBD1
j_gene: TRBJ1-6

CDR3aa: CASSPGGDTEAFF
CDR3nt: TGTGCCAGCTCACCAGGAGGGGACACTGAAGCTTTCTTT
abundance: NA
v_gene: TRBV18
d_gene: NA
j_gene: TRBJ1-1

CDR3aa: CASRGQGNSGNTIYF
CDR3nt: TGCGCCAGCAGGGGACAGGGAAACTCTGGAAACACCATATATTTT
abundance: once
v_gene: TRBV5-1
d_gene: TRBD1
j_gene: TRBJ1-3

CDR3aa: CASSARGTEAFF
CDR3nt: TGTGCCAGCAGCGCCAGGGGGACTGAAGCTTTCTTT
abundance: NA
v_gene: TRBV6-5
d_gene: TRBD1
j_gene: TRBJ1-1

CDR3aa: CASSSGTGGTEAFF
CDR3nt: TGTGCCAGCAGTTCCGGGACAGGGGGCACTGAAGCTTTCTTT
abundance: NA
v_gene: TRBV7-2
d_gene: TRBD1
j_gene: TRBJ1-1

CDR3aa: CASSGPGWLVIF
CDR3nt: TGTGCCAGCAGCGGCCCGGGATGGCTAGTCATCTTC
abundance: once
v_gene: TRBV7-9
d_gene: NA
j_gene: TRBJ2-7

CDR3aa: CASSYGTSGRPAYEQYF
CDR3nt: TGTGCCAGCAGCTACGGGACTAGCGGGAGGCCAGCCTACGAGCAGTACTTC
abundance: NA
v_gene: TRBV5-5
d_gene: TRBD2
j_gene: TRBJ2-7

CDR3aa: CASSLSQAGVETQYF
CDR3nt: TGTGCCAGCAGTTTATCGCAGGCAGGGGTAGAGACCCAGTACTTC
abundance: NA
v_gene: TRBV27
d_gene: NA
j_gene: TRBJ2-5

CDR3aa: CASSQGLARDAQYF
CDR3nt: TGCGCCAGCAGCCAAGGACTAGCGCGAGATGCGCAGTATTTT
abundance: NA
v_gene: TRBV5-1
d_gene: TRBD2
j_gene: TRBJ2-3

CDR3aa: CSASQTGNYEKLFF
CDR3nt: TGCAGTGCTAGTCAGACAGGGAACTATGAAAAACTGTTTTTT
abundance: NA
v_gene: TRBV20-1
d_gene: TRBD1
j_gene: TRBJ1-4

CDR3aa: CASSLVGTGVYNEQFF
CDR3nt: TGTGCCAGCAGCTTAGTTGGGACAGGGGTTTACAATGAGCAGTTCTTC
abundance: NA
v_gene: TRBV7-9
d_gene: TRBD1
j_gene: TRBJ2-1

CDR3aa: CASSYWGLEAKDTQYF
CDR3nt: TGTGCCAGCAGTTACTGGGGACTAGAGGCTAAAGATACGCAGTATTTT
abundance: NA
v_gene: TRBV6-5
d_gene: TRBD2
j_gene: TRBJ2-3

CDR3aa: CASSQEGQGSDYTF
CDR3nt: TGTGCCAGCAGCCAAGAAGGACAGGGCTCTGACTACACCTTC
abundance: few
v_gene: TRBV4-2
d_gene: TRBD1
j_gene: TRBJ1-2

CDR3aa: CASSLQEGSTEAFF
CDR3nt: TGCGCCAGCAGCTTGCAGGAGGGGTCGACTGAAGCTTTCTTT
abundance: NA
v_gene: TRBV5-1
d_gene: NA
j_gene: TRBJ1-1

CDR3aa: CASSWSAQGPMNTEAFF
CDR3nt: TGCGCCAGCAGCTGGTCCGCACAGGGGCCTATGAACACTGAAGCTTTCTTT
abundance: NA
v_gene: TRBV5-1
d_gene: TRBD1
j_gene: TRBJ1-1

CDR3aa: CASSVAGLAGEIYNEQFF
CDR3nt: TGTGCCAGCAGCGTAGCGGGATTAGCGGGGGAAATCTACAATGAGCAGTTCTTC
abundance: NA
v_gene: TRBV9
d_gene: TRBD2
j_gene: TRBJ2-1

CDR3aa: CASSPGLAGVGETQYF
CDR3nt: TGTGCCAGCAGCCCTGGACTAGCGGGAGTAGGAGAGACCCAGTACTTC
abundance: NA
v_gene: TRBV9
d_gene: TRBD2
j_gene: TRBJ2-5

CDR3aa: CASSFSGRALGETQYF
CDR3nt: TGTGCCAGCAGCTTCAGCGGGAGGGCCCTGGGGGAGACCCAGTACTTC
abundance: NA
v_gene: TRBV7-8
d_gene: TRBD2
j_gene: TRBJ2-5

CDR3aa: CSASYPAGGPLNTGELFF
CDR3nt: TGCAGTGCTAGTTACCCAGCGGGAGGGCCCTTAAACACCGGGGAGCTGTTTTTT
abundance: NA
v_gene: TRBV20-1
d_gene: TRBD2
j_gene: TRBJ2-2

CDR3aa: CASSRTGGYGYTF
CDR3nt: TGTGCCAGCAGCCGGACGGGGGGGTATGGCTACACCTTC
abundance: NA
v_gene: TRBV14
d_gene: NA
j_gene: TRBJ1-2

CDR3aa: CASSYDSSGNTIYF
CDR3nt: TGTGCCAGCAGTTACGACAGCTCTGGAAACACCATATATTTT
abundance: NA
v_gene: TRBV6-5
d_gene: NA
j_gene: TRBJ1-3

CDR3aa: CAISEGTGFQPQHF
CDR3nt: TGTGCCATCAGTGAGGGGACAGGGTTTCAGCCCCAGCATTTT
abundance: NA
v_gene: TRBV10-3
d_gene: TRBD1
j_gene: TRBJ1-5

CDR3aa: CASSQGDRGSGNTIYF
CDR3nt: TGTGCCAGCAGCCAAGGTGACAGGGGGTCTGGAAACACCATATATTTT
abundance: NA
v_gene: TRBV3-1/TRBV3-2
d_gene: TRBD1
j_gene: TRBJ1-3

CDR3aa: CASSSDRGYEQYF
CDR3nt: TGTGCCAGCAGCTCGGACAGGGGCTACGAGCAGTACTTC
abundance: NA
v_gene: TRBV7-2
d_gene: TRBD1
j_gene: TRBJ2-7

CDR3aa: CATSEGQNQPQHF
CDR3nt: TGTGCCACCAGTGAAGGACAGAATCAGCCCCAGCATTTT
abundance: NA
v_gene: TRBV24-1
d_gene: NA
j_gene: TRBJ1-5

CDR3aa: CASSFIYEQYF
CDR3nt: TGTGCCAGCAGCTTTATTTACGAGCAGTACTTC
abundance: NA
v_gene: TRBV7-6
d_gene: NA
j_gene: TRBJ2-7

CDR3aa: CASSVESGQQEQFF
CDR3nt: TGTGCCAGCAGTGTAGAATCCGGACAGCAGGAGCAGTTCTTC
abundance: NA
v_gene: TRBV2
d_gene: NA
j_gene: TRBJ2-1

CDR3aa: CASSVDPGSYDNEQFF
CDR3nt: TGTGCCAGCAGCGTAGATCCCGGTAGCTATGACAATGAGCAGTTCTTC
abundance: NA
v_gene: TRBV9
d_gene: NA
j_gene: TRBJ2-1

CDR3aa: CASSSSGGRGETQYF
CDR3nt: TGTGCCAGTAGCTCGTCCGGCGGGAGGGGAGAGACCCAGTACTTC
abundance: NA
v_gene: TRBV19
d_gene: TRBD2
j_gene: TRBJ2-5

CDR3aa: CASSDGRLNEKLFF
CDR3nt: TGTGCCAGCAGTGATGGCAGACTGAATGAAAAACTGTTTTTT
abundance: NA
v_gene: TRBV2
d_gene: NA
j_gene: TRBJ1-4

CDR3aa: CASSPGQGFYGYTF
CDR3nt: TGTGCCAGCAGTCCCGGACAGGGTTTCTATGGCTACACCTTC
abundance: NA
v_gene: TRBV3-1/TRBV3-2
d_gene: TRBD1
j_gene: TRBJ1-2

CDR3aa: CASSFQGMTDTQYF
CDR3nt: TGTGCCAGCAGTTTTCAGGGGATGACAGATACGCAGTATTTT
abundance: NA
v_gene: TRBV27
d_gene: NA
j_gene: TRBJ2-3

CDR3aa: CASSLESRGVLFF
CDR3nt: TGTGCCAGCAGCTTAGAAAGCCGAGGTGTGCTGTTTTTT
abundance: NA
v_gene: TRBV11-1
d_gene: NA
j_gene: TRBJ2-2

CDR3aa: CSASRTGRETQYF
CDR3nt: TGCAGTGCTAGTAGAACAGGACGGGAGACCCAGTACTTC
abundance: NA
v_gene: TRBV20-1
d_gene: NA
j_gene: TRBJ2-5

CDR3aa: CASSPDRDGQPQHF
CDR3nt: TGTGCCAGCTCACCCGACAGGGACGGACAGCCCCAGCATTTT
abundance: NA
v_gene: TRBV18
d_gene: TRBD1
j_gene: TRBJ1-5

CDR3aa: CASSLGGIQINYGYTF
CDR3nt: TGTGCCAGCAGCTTAGGTGGCATTCAGATTAACTATGGCTACACCTTC
abundance: many
v_gene: TRBV7-9
d_gene: NA
j_gene: TRBJ1-2

CDR3aa: CASSLGRGTDTQYF
CDR3nt: TGCGCCAGCAGCTTAGGGCGGGGCACAGATACGCAGTATTTT
abundance: NA
v_gene: TRBV5-1
d_gene: NA
j_gene: TRBJ2-3

CDR3aa: CASSWGTESSYEQYF
CDR3nt: TGTGCCAGCAGTTGGGGGACAGAATCTTCCTACGAGCAGTACTTC
abundance: NA
v_gene: TRBV28
d_gene: TRBD1
j_gene: TRBJ2-7

CDR3aa: CASSLSGTVETQYF
CDR3nt: TGTGCCAGCAGCCTTAGCGGGACTGTCGAGACCCAGTACTTC
abundance: NA
v_gene: TRBV7-9
d_gene: TRBD2
j_gene: TRBJ2-5

CDR3aa: CASSLTNPYNEQFF
CDR3nt: TGTGCCAGCAGTTTGACTAATCCCTACAATGAGCAGTTCTTC
abundance: NA
v_gene: TRBV27
d_gene: NA
j_gene: TRBJ2-1